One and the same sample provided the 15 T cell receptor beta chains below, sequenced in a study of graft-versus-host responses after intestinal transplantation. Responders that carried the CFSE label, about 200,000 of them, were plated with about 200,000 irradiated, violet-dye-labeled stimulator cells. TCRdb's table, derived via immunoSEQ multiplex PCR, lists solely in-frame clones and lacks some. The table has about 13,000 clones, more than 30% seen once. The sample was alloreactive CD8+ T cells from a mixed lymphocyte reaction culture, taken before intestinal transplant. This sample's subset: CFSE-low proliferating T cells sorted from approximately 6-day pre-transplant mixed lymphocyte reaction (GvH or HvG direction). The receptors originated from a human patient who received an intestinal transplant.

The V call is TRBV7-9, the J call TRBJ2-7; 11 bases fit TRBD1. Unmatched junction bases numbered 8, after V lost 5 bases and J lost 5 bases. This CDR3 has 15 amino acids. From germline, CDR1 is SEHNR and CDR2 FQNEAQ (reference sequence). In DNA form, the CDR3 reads TGTGCCAGCAGCCCGGGACAGGGGGATCTGGACGAGCAGTACTTC. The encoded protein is CASSPGQGDLDEQYF.

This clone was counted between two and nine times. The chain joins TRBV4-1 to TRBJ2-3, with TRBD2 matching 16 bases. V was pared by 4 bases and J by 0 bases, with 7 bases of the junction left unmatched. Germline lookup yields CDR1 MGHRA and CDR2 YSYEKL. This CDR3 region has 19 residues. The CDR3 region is CASSRVGLAGGKSTDTQYF. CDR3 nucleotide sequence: TGCGCCAGCAGCCGAGTGGGACTAGCGGGAGGGAAGAGCACAGATACGCAGTATTTT.

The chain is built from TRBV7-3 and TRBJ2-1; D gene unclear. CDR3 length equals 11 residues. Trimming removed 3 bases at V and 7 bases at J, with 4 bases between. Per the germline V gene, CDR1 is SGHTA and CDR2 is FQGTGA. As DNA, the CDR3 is TGTGCCAGCAGCTTCGGAAATGAGCAGTTCTTC. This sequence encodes CASSFGNEQFF.

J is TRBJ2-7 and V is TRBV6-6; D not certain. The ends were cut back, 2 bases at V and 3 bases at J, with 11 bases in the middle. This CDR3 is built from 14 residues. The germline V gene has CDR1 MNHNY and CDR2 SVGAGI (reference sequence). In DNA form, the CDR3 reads TGTGCCAGCAGTTACGCGGTAGGTTTCTACGAGCAGTACTTC. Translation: CASSYAVGFYEQYF.

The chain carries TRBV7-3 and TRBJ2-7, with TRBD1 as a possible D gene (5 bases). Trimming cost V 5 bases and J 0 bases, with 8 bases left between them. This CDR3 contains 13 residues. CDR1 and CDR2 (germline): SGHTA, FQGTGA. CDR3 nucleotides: TGTGCCAGCAGCGGTCAGGGCTCCTACGAGCAGTACTTC. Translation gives CASSGQGSYEQYF.

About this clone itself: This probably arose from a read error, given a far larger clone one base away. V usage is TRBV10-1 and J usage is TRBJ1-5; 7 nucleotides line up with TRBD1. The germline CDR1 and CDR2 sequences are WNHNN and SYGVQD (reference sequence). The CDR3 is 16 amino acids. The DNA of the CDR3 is TGCGCCCGCAGTGGTGGGACAGTCGGGGCCAATCAGCCCCAGCATTTT. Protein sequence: CARSGGTVGANQPQHF.

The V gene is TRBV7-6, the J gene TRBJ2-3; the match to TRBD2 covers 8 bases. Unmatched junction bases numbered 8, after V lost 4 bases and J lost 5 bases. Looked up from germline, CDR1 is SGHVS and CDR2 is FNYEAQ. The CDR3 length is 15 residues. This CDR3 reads CASSSLAVRGDTQYF. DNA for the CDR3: TGTGCCAGCAGCTCACTAGCGGTCAGGGGAGATACGCAGTATTTT.

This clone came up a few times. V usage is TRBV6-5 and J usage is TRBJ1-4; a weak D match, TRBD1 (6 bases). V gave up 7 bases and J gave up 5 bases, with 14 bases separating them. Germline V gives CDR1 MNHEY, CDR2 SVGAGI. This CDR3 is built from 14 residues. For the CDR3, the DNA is TGTGCCAGCAACAAGGGGGGAAAGAATGAAAAACTGTTTTTT. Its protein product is CASNKGGKNEKLFF.

In DNA form, the CDR3 reads TGCGCCAGCAGCTTGGGGGGGGCCCTAAGCGAGACGCAGTATTTT. This encodes CASSLGGALSETQYF. J is TRBJ2-3 and V is TRBV5-1; D could derive from TRBD1 or TRBD2 (6 bases each). CDR1 is SGHRS and CDR2 is YFSETQ in the germline V gene. V gave up 0 bases and J gave up 9 bases, with 17 bases separating them. The CDR3 spans 15 residues. The variable domain in full, completed from reference TRBV5-1 and TRBJ2-3, reads KAGVTQTPRYLIKTRGQQVTLSCSPISGHRSVSWYQQTPGQGLQFLFEYFSETQRNKGNFPGRFSGRQFSNSRSEMNVSTLELGDSALYLCASSLGGALSETQYFGPGTRLTVL.

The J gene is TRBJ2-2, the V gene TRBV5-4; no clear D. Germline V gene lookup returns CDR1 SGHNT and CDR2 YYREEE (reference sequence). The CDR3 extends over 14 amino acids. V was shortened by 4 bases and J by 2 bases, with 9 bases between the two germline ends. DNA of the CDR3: TGTGCCAGCAGCATTTCACGCAACACCGGGGAGCTGTTTTTT. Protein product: CASSISRNTGELFF.

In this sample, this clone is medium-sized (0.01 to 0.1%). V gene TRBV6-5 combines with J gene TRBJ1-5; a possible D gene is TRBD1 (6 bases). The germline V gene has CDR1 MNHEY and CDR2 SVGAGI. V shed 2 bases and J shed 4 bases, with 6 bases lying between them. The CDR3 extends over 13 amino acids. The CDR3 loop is CASSYGQNQPQHF. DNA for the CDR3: TGTGCCAGCAGTTACGGACAGAATCAGCCCCAGCATTTT.

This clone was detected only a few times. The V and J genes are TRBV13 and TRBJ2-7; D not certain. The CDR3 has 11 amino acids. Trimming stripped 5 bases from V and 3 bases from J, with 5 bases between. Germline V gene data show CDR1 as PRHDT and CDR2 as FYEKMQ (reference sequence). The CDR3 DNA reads TGTGCCAGCAGCAAAGACTACGAGCAGTACTTC. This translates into CASSKDYEQYF. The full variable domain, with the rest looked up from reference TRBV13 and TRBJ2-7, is AAGVIQSPRHLIKEKRETATLKCYPIPRHDTVYWYQQGPGQDPQFLISFYEKMQSDKGSIPDRFSAQQFSDYHSELNMSSLELGDSALYFCASSKDYEQYFGPGTRLTVT.

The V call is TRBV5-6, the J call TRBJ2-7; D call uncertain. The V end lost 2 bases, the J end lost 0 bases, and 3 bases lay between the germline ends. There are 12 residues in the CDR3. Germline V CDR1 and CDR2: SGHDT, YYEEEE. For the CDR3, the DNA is TGTGCCAGCAGCTTATCCTCCTACGAGCAGTACTTC. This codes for CASSLSSYEQYF.

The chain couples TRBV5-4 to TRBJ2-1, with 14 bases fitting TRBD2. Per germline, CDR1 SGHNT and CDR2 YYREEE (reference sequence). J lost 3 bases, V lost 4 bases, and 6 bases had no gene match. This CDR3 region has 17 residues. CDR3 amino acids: CASSPGLAGVDYNEQFF. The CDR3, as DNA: TGTGCCAGCAGCCCGGGACTAGCGGGGGTGGACTACAATGAGCAGTTCTTC.

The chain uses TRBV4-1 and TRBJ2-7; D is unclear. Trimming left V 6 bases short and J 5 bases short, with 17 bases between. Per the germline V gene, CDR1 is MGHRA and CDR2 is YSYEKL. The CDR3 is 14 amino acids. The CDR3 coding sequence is TGCGCCAGCAGTCCAACTGAGTCCTTCAACGAGCAGTACTTC. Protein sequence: CASSPTESFNEQYF.